Each of the 32 T cell receptor beta chains below was sequenced from the same sample in a study of Graves' ophthalmopathy and Graves' hyperthyroidism. Beta-chain TCR CDR3 regions were amplified from RNA transcripts. Second-round multiplex PCR followed a first-round RT-PCR using HTBI primers. Each CDR3 protein gets one entry after TCRdb re-called the multiplex PCR reads with MiXCR. The data hold about 370,000 distinct CDR3 sequences, with about 18% observed a single time. The sample comprised peripheral blood. The receptors come from an adult woman with stable Graves' hyperthyroidism.

This clonotype was observed a handful of times. The chain uses TRBV7-9 and TRBJ2-4; tentatively, D is TRBD1 (5 bases). This CDR3 has 14 amino acids. V was trimmed by 11 bases and J by 0 bases, leaving 14 bases between them. Germline assignment: CDR1 SEHNR and CDR2 FQNEAQ (reference sequence). The CDR3 sequence: CAGHRLGAKNIQYF. The CDR3 DNA is TGTGCCGGACATCGGCTGGGAGCCAAAAACATTCAGTACTTC.

This clonotype occurred many times. The V and J genes are TRBV7-9 and TRBJ2-5; 7 bases agree with TRBD2. Germline trimming cut 1 base from V and 4 bases from J; bases unmatched to any gene: 6. This CDR3 has 15 amino acids. Germline CDR1 and CDR2: SEHNR and FQNEAQ (reference sequence). The CDR3 DNA reads as TGTGCCAGCAGCTTAGGCGGGAGTCGAGGAGAGACCCAGTACTTC. It yields the protein CASSLGGSRGETQYF.

This clonotype was detected many times. The junction departs from the called germline gene at one end, perhaps through a read error. The chain is built from TRBV4-1 and TRBJ2-7; the D gene is possibly TRBD2 (6 bases). Germline CDR1 MGHRA, CDR2 YSYEKL. This CDR3 contains 13 residues. CDR3 coding DNA: TGCGCCAGCAGCCAGGCCGGGCTAGCGAGCCCGACCTTC. This sequence encodes CASSQAGLASPTF.

This clonotype has ten or more counts. The chain links TRBV7-3 to TRBJ2-5; D is unclear. Germline CDR1 is SGHTA and CDR2 is FQGTGA. The CDR3 covers 13 residues. V was pared by 5 bases and J by 1 base, with 8 bases between. The CDR3 DNA reads as TGTGCCAGCAGCCCGCGCTTCCAAGAGACCCAGTACTTC. It encodes CASSPRFQETQYF.

This clonotype appeared many times. The rearrangement joins TRBV27 to TRBJ1-5; a weak D match, TRBD1 (5 bases). The CDR3 totals 15 residues. Germline assignment: CDR1 MNHEY and CDR2 SMNVEV (reference sequence). V was pared by 5 bases and J by 6 bases, with 17 bases between. CDR3: CASSPGGGISQPQHF. CDR3 nucleotides: TGTGCCAGCAGTCCGGGGGGGGGGATAAGTCAGCCCCAGCATTTT.

At least ten counts were recorded for this clonotype. The chain recombines TRBV4-1 with TRBJ2-5; D is undetermined. This CDR3 is built from 14 residues. Per the germline V gene, CDR1 is MGHRA and CDR2 is YSYEKL. V was cut by 1 base and J by 4 bases, with 10 bases left in between. In nucleotides, the CDR3 is TGCGCCAGCAGCCAAGGGAAGGTGAGAGAGACCCAGTACTTC. Encoded protein: CASSQGKVRETQYF.

This clonotype turned up a few times. The rearrangement links TRBV11-2 to TRBJ1-3; TRBD1 might be the D (5 bases). There are 16 residues in the CDR3. Germline V CDR1 and CDR2: SGHAT, FQNNGV. V dropped 1 base and J dropped 4 bases, with 14 bases sitting between them. CDR3 region: CASSLGPGTTGNTIYF. CDR3 nucleotides: TGTGCCAGCAGCTTAGGCCCCGGGACGACAGGAAACACCATATATTTT.

This clonotype was picked up many times. This chain connects TRBV29-1 to TRBJ1-5, with unresolved D. The CDR3 length is 14 residues. Germline V lookup: CDR1 SQVTM, CDR2 ANQGSEA. Trimming removed 6 bases at V and 2 bases at J, with 14 bases between. CDR3 residues: CSVAAEGGNQPQHF. CDR3 DNA: TGCAGCGTCGCCGCTGAGGGCGGCAATCAGCCCCAGCATTTT.

The genes are TRBV6-5 and TRBJ1-1; 7 nucleotides align to TRBD1. The junction had 5 bases not matched to a gene; V was cut back by 1 base and J by 3 bases. The CDR3 sequence is 15 residues long. Germline V CDR1 and CDR2: MNHEY, SVGAGI. The CDR3 DNA reads as TGTGCCAGCAGTTACTTTTTAGGGGGCGACACTGAAGCTTTCTTT. Protein product: CASSYFLGGDTEAFF.

The V gene is TRBV9, the J gene TRBJ2-5; the match to TRBD2 covers 7 bases. The CDR3 length is 15 residues. The trim removed 5 bases at V and 5 bases at J, leaving 12 bases unmatched. The germline V gene has CDR1 SGDLS and CDR2 YYNGEE. The CDR3 sequence: CASSHGAGAGETQYF. CDR3 in DNA: TGTGCCAGCAGTCACGGGGCGGGAGCTGGGGAGACCCAGTACTTC.

This clonotype was observed at least ten times. The chain combines TRBV11-2 with TRBJ1-6; 8 nucleotides line up with TRBD1. Germline CDR1 and CDR2: SGHAT and FQNNGV. The CDR3 spans 14 residues. V gave up 5 bases and J gave up 10 bases; unmatched junction bases: 7. The CDR3 is CASSAGTGGSPLHF. DNA of the CDR3: TGTGCCAGCAGCGCCGGGACAGGTGGATCACCCCTCCACTTT.

This clonotype was counted at least ten times. CDR3 nucleotides: TGTGCCAGCAGTTTAGGCAGGACAGGGGTCGAGCAGTACTTC. Its protein is CASSLGRTGVEQYF. The chain uses TRBV28 and TRBJ2-7; 9 bases match TRBD1. The trim removed 2 bases at V and 6 bases at J, leaving 5 bases unmatched. From germline, CDR1 is MDHEN and CDR2 SYDVKM. This CDR3 is 14 amino acids long. Using reference TRBV28 and TRBJ2-7 for the parts outside the CDR3, the full variable domain is DVKVTQSSRYLVKRTGEKVFLECVQDMDHENMFWYRQDPGLGLRLIYFSYDVKMKEKGDIPEGYSVSREKKERFSLILESASTNQTSMYLCASSLGRTGVEQYFGPGTRLTVT.

Remarks on this clonotype: Being one base from a much bigger clone, this may be a read error. The chain is built from TRBV11-2 and TRBJ2-7; possible D gene TRBD2, 6 bases. Germline CDR1 SGHAT, CDR2 FQNNGV. This CDR3 comprises 13 residues. The CDR3 sequence is CASTSGDSYEHYF. In nucleotides, the CDR3 is TGTGCCAGCACGTCGGGGGATTCCTACGAGCATTACTTC.

This clonotype occurred many times. The DNA of the CDR3 is TGCAGTGCTAGATACGGGGCATCTGAAGCTTTCTTT. Translated: CSARYGASEAFF. V and J are TRBV20-1 and TRBJ1-1; a possible D gene is TRBD1 (5 bases). Germline V gives CDR1 DFQATT, CDR2 SNEGSKA (reference sequence). The CDR3 length is 12 residues. Trimming took off 2 bases at V and 6 bases at J, with 10 bases between the two ends.

This clonotype has ten or more counts. The chain uses TRBV7-2 and TRBJ2-7; D not certain. CDR1 SGHTA and CDR2 FQGNSA come from the germline V gene. The ends were cut back, 6 bases at V and 3 bases at J, with 6 bases in the middle. This CDR3 spans 11 amino acids. CDR3 nucleotide sequence: TGTGCCAGCAGTCGGTACTACGAGCAGTACTTC. Translated, it gives CASSRYYEQYF.

The rearrangement uses TRBV29-1 and TRBJ1-1; a weak D match, TRBD1 (5 bases). CDR3 length equals 15 residues. V lost 3 bases, J lost 3 bases, and 17 bases lay in between. The germline CDR1 and CDR2 sequences are SQVTM and ANQGSEA. This chain's CDR3 is CSVDEPAAGDTEAFF. The CDR3 bases are TGCAGCGTTGACGAGCCGGCTGCGGGGGACACTGAAGCTTTCTTT.

In this sample, this clonotype turned up many times. V gene TRBV7-8 combines with J gene TRBJ1-2; 7 bases line up with TRBD1. This CDR3 has 17 amino acids. The germline V gene has CDR1 SGHVS and CDR2 FQNEAQ. The junction had 10 bases not matched to a gene; V was cut back by 1 base and J by 2 bases. The CDR3 coding sequence is TGTGCCAGCAGCTTAGTCACAGGGGCGAGTTTCAACTATGGCTACACCTTC. Translation: CASSLVTGASFNYGYTF. The variable domain in full, completed from reference TRBV7-8 and TRBJ1-2, reads GAGVSQSPRYKVAKRGQDVALRCDPISGHVSLFWYQQALGQGPEFLTYFQNEAQLDKSGLPSDRFFAERPEGSVSTLKIQRTQQEDSAVYLCASSLVTGASFNYGYTFGSGTRLTVV.

This clonotype was seen only a few times. Given a much more abundant clone one base away, this may be a read error. V is TRBV10-3 and J is TRBJ2-2, with TRBD1 identical over 7 bases. The V gene's germline CDR1 is ENHRY and CDR2 SYGVKD. CDR3 length equals 14 residues. The CDR3 nucleotides read TGTGCCATCAGTGAGCACACAGGGGACGGGGAGCTGTGTTTT. It encodes CAISEHTGDGELCF.

This clonotype was detected many times. This chain links TRBV2 with TRBJ2-7; TRBD2 matches 14 bases. Germline V gives CDR1 SNHLY, CDR2 FYNNEI. V lost 6 bases and J lost 3; bases outside the gene matches: 4. The CDR3 runs 15 residues. The CDR3 DNA reads TGTGCCAGCAGCGACGGGACTAGCGGGAGCTACGAGCAGTACTTC. This sequence encodes CASSDGTSGSYEQYF.

This clonotype was observed at least ten times. V usage is TRBV28 and J usage is TRBJ2-7; D is perhaps TRBD1 or TRBD2 (7 bases each). Germline CDR1 reads MDHEN; CDR2 reads SYDVKM. V dropped 7 bases and J dropped 3 bases, with 13 bases sitting between them. The CDR3 contains 13 residues. CDR3 amino acids: CASTPGGVYEQYF. The DNA for the CDR3 is TGTGCCAGCACCCCAGGGGGGGTCTACGAGCAGTACTTC. The full variable domain, rest sourced from reference TRBV28 and TRBJ2-7, is DVKVTQSSRYLVKRTGEKVFLECVQDMDHENMFWYRQDPGLGLRLIYFSYDVKMKEKGDIPEGYSVSREKKERFSLILESASTNQTSMYLCASTPGGVYEQYFGPGTRLTVT.

This clonotype was counted at least ten times. The chain has TRBV19 and TRBJ2-2; 10 bases are shared with TRBD1. Germline values: CDR1 LNHDA, CDR2 SQIVND (reference sequence). The CDR3 loop spans 14 amino acids. V shed 3 bases, J shed 7 bases, and the junction held 2 bases outside the gene matches. DNA for the CDR3: TGTGCCAGTAGTATGGGGACAGGGGTCGGGGAGCTGTTTTTT. Protein product: CASSMGTGVGELFF.

This clonotype came up many times. The chain combines TRBV20-1 with TRBJ2-7; 11 positions match TRBD1. V was clipped by 4 bases and J by 2 bases; unmatched bases: 10. The CDR3 is made up of 16 amino acids. Germline CDR1 DFQATT, CDR2 SNEGSKA (reference sequence). The CDR3 reads CSAIDIGTGGTYEQYF. The DNA for the CDR3 is TGCAGTGCTATAGACATCGGGACAGGGGGAACCTACGAGCAGTACTTC.

This clonotype was observed many times. The rearrangement links TRBV7-2 to TRBJ2-3, with D possibly TRBD2 on 6 matching bases. This CDR3 contains 13 residues. Germline loops: CDR1 SGHTA, CDR2 FQGNSA. The ends were cut back, 5 bases at V and 14 bases at J, with 20 bases in the middle. The DNA for the CDR3 is TGTGCCAGCAGCAAGCCGTATAGCGGCAGCAGGTATTTT. It codes for CASSKPYSGSRYF.

This clonotype was counted many times. The V and J genes are TRBV29-1 and TRBJ2-5, with a tentative D call TRBD1 (6 bases). The CDR3 is made up of 15 amino acids. The germline V gene has CDR1 SQVTM and CDR2 ANQGSEA. Between the trimmed V and J ends, which lost 3 bases and 0 bases, there was a span of 14 bases. For the CDR3, the DNA is TGCAGCGTTGATGGGCAGGGGTGGTACCAAGAGACCCAGTACTTC. This gives the protein CSVDGQGWYQETQYF.

The chain uses TRBV7-8 and TRBJ2-7, with no clear D. The CDR3 sequence is 15 residues long. Looked up from germline, CDR1 is SGHVS and CDR2 is FQNEAQ. With 1 base removed from V and 1 base from J, the gap between germline ends came to 11 bases. CDR3 DNA: TGTGCCAGCAGCTTAGTCGGAAGCAGGTCCTACGAGCAGTACTTC. Translating gives CASSLVGSRSYEQYF.

This clonotype was observed at least ten times. The V and J genes are TRBV27 and TRBJ2-2; 8 bases are a match to TRBD2. The CDR3 is 14 amino acids. With 7 bases clipped from V and 4 bases from J, the junction kept 5 bases outside the gene matches. Germline CDR1 MNHEY, CDR2 SMNVEV (reference sequence). The CDR3 DNA reads as TGTGCCAGCAATGGGCTAGCGGGCACCGGGGAGCTGTTTTTT. This gives the protein CASNGLAGTGELFF.

The table lists this clonotype with many counts. The chain uses TRBV14 and TRBJ2-7, with TRBD2 matching 7 bases. J lost 3 bases, V lost 1 base, and 9 bases had no gene match. The CDR3 runs 16 residues. The germline V gene has CDR1 SGHDN and CDR2 FVKESK. CDR3 in DNA: TGTGCCAGCAGCCAAGGTCCTTCTTCTAGCGGCTACGAGCAGTACTTC. Translating gives CASSQGPSSSGYEQYF.

Ten or more counts support this clonotype. This rearrangement joins TRBV2 to TRBJ1-1; unclear D gene. Looked up from germline, CDR1 is SNHLY and CDR2 is FYNNEI. Trimming shortened V by 7 bases and J by 1 base, and 13 bases separated the two germline ends. The CDR3 spans 14 residues. CDR3 protein: CASTLGGGNTEAFF. The CDR3 region has the DNA TGTGCCAGCACATTGGGCGGTGGGAACACTGAAGCTTTCTTT.

This clonotype was observed many times. The chain has TRBV28 and TRBJ2-5, with unresolved D. The CDR3 covers 13 residues. From germline, CDR1 is MDHEN and CDR2 SYDVKM. Deletions cut 0 bases from V and 8 bases from J, with 10 bases between. The CDR3 loop reads CASSLWTRVTQYF. In DNA, the CDR3 is TGTGCCAGCAGTTTATGGACGAGAGTCACCCAGTACTTC.

This clonotype has a count of ten or more. V is TRBV20-1 and J is TRBJ2-7; 12 positions match TRBD2. V was clipped by 1 base and J by 4 bases; unmatched bases: 11. Germline values: CDR1 DFQATT, CDR2 SNEGSKA (reference sequence). The CDR3 length is 17 residues. The CDR3: CSARGRRTSGMLYEQYF. The CDR3 DNA follows: TGCAGTGCTAGAGGTCGGCGGACTAGCGGGATGTTGTACGAGCAGTACTTC.

This clonotype was counted at least ten times. The chain has TRBV28 and TRBJ2-5, with 7 bases matching TRBD2. The trim removed 4 bases at V and 5 bases at J, leaving 10 bases unmatched. Germline V gene data show CDR1 as MDHEN and CDR2 as SYDVKM. This CDR3 contains 15 residues. The CDR3 reads CASSSSGEVLETQYF. The CDR3 DNA follows: TGTGCCAGCAGTTCCAGCGGGGAGGTTTTGGAGACCCAGTACTTC.

This clonotype was counted at least ten times. This chain connects TRBV12-3 or TRBV12-4 to TRBJ2-7; D tentatively reads TRBD1 or TRBD2 (5 bases each). V gave up 4 bases and J gave up 0 bases, with 13 bases separating them. The CDR3 covers 15 residues. The chain's CDR3 is CASSSGLGLSYEQYF. The CDR3, as DNA: TGTGCCAGCAGTTCGGGGCTAGGCCTCTCCTACGAGCAGTACTTC.